The 18 T cell receptor beta chains presented below share a single source sample, sequenced in a study of T cells in women clearing cervical HPV infection. Generated by immunoSEQ multiplex PCR, the TCRdb table keeps only in-frame clones and is missing some. This table holds about 32,000 clones. Sequenced material: blood buffy coat. These receptors were obtained from a woman aged 18-69 years with a cervical HPV16 infection that either progressed to CIN3+ or cleared (not recorded which).

In regard to this clone: The read gets to within 3 residues of the CDR3 end, and the germline J gene fills in the rest. The chain couples TRBV2 to TRBJ2-4, with D hard to call. Per the germline V gene, CDR1 is SNHLY and CDR2 is FYNNEI. The CDR3 has 16 amino acids. V lost 7 bases and J 2 bases, leaving 18 bases between the germline ends. The CDR3: CASTSGDAMTKNIQYF. The CDR3 DNA, read in part, is TGTGCCAGCACGTCAGGAGACGCAATGACCAAAAACATT.

CDR3 DNA (partial): TGTGCCAGCAGCCAAGTACAGGGGGTAGTCGAG. It yields the protein CASSQVQGVVE. The entire CDR3 protein reads CASSQVQGVVEQYF. The J gene is TRBJ2-7, the V gene TRBV14; TRBD1 matches at 8 bases. Read coverage stops 3 residues before the CDR3 terminus; the germline J gene supplies the remainder. This CDR3 comprises 14 residues. The germline gives CDR1 SGHDN, CDR2 FVKESK. With 1 base clipped from V and 6 bases from J, the junction kept 5 bases outside the gene matches.

Partial CDR3 DNA: TGTGCCAGCAGCTTACAGGCTAGCGGGTCCTACGAG. Encoded protein: CASSLQASGSYE. The CDR3 reads in full as CASSLQASGSYEQYF. The chain has TRBV7-9 and TRBJ2-7; 8 nucleotides agree with TRBD2. Coverage ceases 3 residues before the CDR3 finishes, and the germline J gene fills in the end. Germline lookup yields CDR1 SEHNR and CDR2 FQNEAQ (reference sequence). The length of the CDR3 is 15 residues. V shed 2 bases and J 1 base; nucleotides not matched to a gene: 4.

The CDR3 here is CASSLRAEGVETQYF. The part of the CDR3 DNA that was read is TGTGCCAGCAGCCTTCGAGCGGAGGGGGTGGAGACG. The genes are TRBV14 and TRBJ2-3; tentatively, D is TRBD1 or TRBD2 (6 bases each). The read finishes 3 residues shy of the CDR3 end, and the germline J gene is used to complete it. The CDR3 is 15 residues long. The germline V gene encodes CDR1 SGHDN and CDR2 FVKESK.

As regards this clone: At one boundary the junction diverges from the germline segment, which might be a read error. The CDR3 end lies 3 residues beyond the end of the read and is filled in from the germline J gene. J is TRBJ1-2 and V is TRBV4-2; TRBD1 matches at 9 bases. This CDR3 has 16 residues. Germline V gives CDR1 LGHNA, CDR2 YNFKEQ. CDR3 DNA, as far as it was read: TGCGCCAGCAGCCGAAACAAGCCGGGACAGGGATCTGGC. Amino acids: CASSRNKPGQGSG. The whole CDR3 is CASSRNKPGQGSGYTF.

Comments on this clone: The observed sequence ends 3 residues before the CDR3 terminus, with the missing tail filled in from the germline J gene. This chain uses TRBV30 with TRBJ1-2; D is perhaps TRBD1 (5 bases). In germline, CDR1 is GTSNPN, CDR2 SVGIG (reference sequence). CDR3 size: 15 residues. The part of the CDR3 DNA that was read is TGTGCCTGGAGTCTGGGAGCGGGGGGTTCCTACGAC. It is translated as CAWSLGAGGSYD. The entire CDR3 reads CAWSLGAGGSYDYTF. Looking up the rest from reference TRBV30 and TRBJ1-2 gives the full variable domain: SQTIHQWPATLVQPVGSPLSLECTVEGTSNPNLYWYRQAAGRGLQLLFYSVGIGQISSEVPQNLSASRPQDRQFILSSKKLLLSDSGFYLCAWSLGAGGSYDYTFGSGTRLTVV.

Worth noting for this clone: The read stops 3 residues short of the end of the CDR3; the missing end is completed from the germline J gene. The V gene is TRBV29-1, the J gene TRBJ1-2, with TRBD1 matching over 7 bases. The CDR3 runs to 13 residues. Per germline, CDR1 SQVTM and CDR2 ANQGSEA. The part of the CDR3 DNA that was read is TGCAGCGTCCTACAGGGGAGTCGTATCGGC. It translates to CSVLQGSRIG. The full CDR3 protein is CSVLQGSRIGYTF.

As regards this clone: The read ends 3 residues shy of where the CDR3 ends; the end is completed using the germline J gene. The chain has TRBV2 and TRBJ2-1; 14 bases fit TRBD2. Germline values: CDR1 SNHLY, CDR2 FYNNEI. The CDR3 spans 15 residues. V gave up 6 bases and J gave up 4 bases; unmatched junction bases: 2. The CDR3 sequence: CASSGLAGGYNEQFF. The sequenced part of the CDR3 DNA is TGTGCCAGCAGCGGACTAGCGGGGGGATACAATGAG.

Of note for this clone: The read gets to within 3 residues of the CDR3 end, and the germline J gene fills in the rest. The rearrangement joins TRBV7-2 to TRBJ1-2; D ambiguous. CDR1 and CDR2 from the germline V gene are SGHTA and FQGNSA. This CDR3 comprises 15 residues. The CDR3: CASSDRLLVHNDYTF. CDR3 DNA, as far as it was read: TGTGCCAGCAGCGACCGCCTACTAGTTCACAATGAC.

About this clone itself: Germline and junction disagree at one end, which may indicate a read error. The CDR3 extends 3 residues past the end of the read, so its final part is completed from the germline J gene. The chain uses TRBV4-2 and TRBJ1-2; TRBD1 matches 8 bases. Germline V gene data show CDR1 as LGHNA and CDR2 as YNFKEQ. The CDR3 sequence is 14 residues long. Here the CDR3 reads CASSRDRSSDDYTF. Partial CDR3 DNA: TGCGCCAGCAGCCGGGACAGGAGCTCTGACGAC.

In regard to this clone: The read terminates 3 residues before the CDR3 end, so the remaining end is supplied by the germline J gene. The chain couples TRBV6-2 or TRBV6-3 to TRBJ2-1; 9 bases are shared with TRBD1. V trimming: 4 bases; J trimming: 9 bases; junction bases outside the gene matches: 10. The CDR3 loop spans 15 amino acids. Germline V gene data show CDR1 as MNHEY and CDR2 as SVGEGT. CDR3: CASSSNRGLSGEQFF. Incomplete CDR3 DNA: TGTGCCAGCAGTTCAAACAGGGGGCTAAGCGGTGAG.

Note on this clone: The sequence runs out 3 residues before the end of the CDR3; the remainder is reconstructed from the germline J gene. The chain uses TRBV20-1 and TRBJ2-7; 7 nucleotides agree with TRBD1. The CDR3 extends over 12 amino acids. V gave up 6 bases and J gave up 3 bases; unmatched junction bases: 5. Germline V gene data show CDR1 as DFQATT and CDR2 as SNEGSKA (reference sequence). The sequenced CDR3 bases are TGCAGTGCCCCCGGACAGGACTACGAG. This sequence encodes CSAPGQDYE. The entire CDR3 protein reads CSAPGQDYEQYF.

The chain's CDR3 is CASSLIGGSGYGYTF. The CDR3 bases that were read are TGTGCCAGCAGCTTAATTGGCGGCAGTGGCTATGGC. The chain links TRBV5-6 to TRBJ1-2; D gene ambiguous. The CDR3 goes on 3 residues after the read ends, and that part is filled in from the germline J gene. V was pared by 2 bases and J by 4 bases, with 15 bases between. Germline lookup yields CDR1 SGHDT and CDR2 YYEEEE. The CDR3 is 15 amino acids.

Partial CDR3 DNA: TGCGCCAGCAGTCATTCCTGGACAGGGGGCCCCGACTCCAATCAGCCC. It codes for CASSHSWTGGPDSNQP. The whole CDR3 is CASSHSWTGGPDSNQPQHF. The chain recombines TRBV23-1 with TRBJ1-5, with 11 bases lining up with TRBD1. The read ends 3 residues early relative to the CDR3; the germline J gene fills the gap. TRBV23-1 carries the ORF label, with uncertain function. The CDR3 loop spans 19 amino acids. The ends lost 3 bases at V and 3 bases at J; junction bases unmatched: 13.

This CDR3 reads CASSGAEKGIAEAFF. The CDR3 DNA, read in part, is TGTGCCAGCAGCGGGGCGGAAAAAGGGATAGCTGAA. J is TRBJ1-1 and V is TRBV5-6, with D possibly matching TRBD1 (5 bases). The read stops 3 residues short of the end of the CDR3; the missing end is completed from the germline J gene. Deletions cut 4 bases from V and 6 bases from J, with 19 bases between. The CDR3 is 15 residues long. Per the germline V gene, CDR1 is SGHDT and CDR2 is YYEEEE.

Note on this clone: The CDR3 end falls 3 residues outside the read, so it is completed with the germline J gene. The chain links TRBV30 to TRBJ2-2, with TRBD1 identical over 10 bases. The CDR3 has 13 amino acids. Germline V gene lookup returns CDR1 GTSNPN and CDR2 SVGIG (reference sequence). This chain's CDR3 is CAWSRDRGEKLFF. The covered CDR3 bases are TGTGCCTGGAGTCGGGACAGGGGAGAAAAG.

Comment on this clone: The read ends 3 residues early relative to the CDR3; the germline J gene fills the gap. The rearrangement joins TRBV5-6 to TRBJ2-7, with TRBD1 matching 8 bases. There are 13 residues in the CDR3. V lost 4 bases and J lost 4; bases outside the gene matches: 4. Per germline, CDR1 SGHDT and CDR2 YYEEEE. The sequenced part of the CDR3 DNA is TGTGCCAGCAGCCTGTGGACAGGGTACGAG. It yields the protein CASSLWTGYE. The CDR3, in full, reads CASSLWTGYEQYF.

On this clone itself: Read sequence stops 3 residues before the CDR3 end, and the germline J gene provides the missing end. The rearrangement uses TRBV30 and TRBJ2-1, with D uncertain. The ends were cut back, 4 bases at V and 0 bases at J, with 16 bases in the middle. In germline, CDR1 is GTSNPN, CDR2 SVGIG (reference sequence). The CDR3 consists of 16 residues. CDR3 sequence: CAWTPPFRSSYNEQFF. Partial CDR3 DNA: TGTGCCTGGACCCCCCCTTTCCGTAGCTCCTACAATGAG.